These 32 T cell receptor beta chains were sequenced from one sample in a study of blood T cell repertoires in COVID-19. Sequencing used immunoSEQ multiplex PCR; TCRdb keeps in-frame clones, though not all of them. The sample lists 150,000 to 200,000 clones, approximately 80% occurring once. Material for sequencing was peripheral blood. The receptor source for this set is a man over 45 who had recovered from COVID-19.

Written as DNA, the CDR3 is TGTGCCAGCAGGGGGACAGCGAACACTGAAGCTTTCTTT. As protein: CASRGTANTEAFF. The chain uses TRBV7-2 and TRBJ1-1, with TRBD1 matching 7 bases. CDR3 length: 13 residues. V was clipped by 6 bases and J by 1 base; unmatched bases: 2. Germline-derived CDR1 and CDR2 are SGHTA and FQGNSA.

This clone was seen more than once but under ten times. CDR3 loop: CSVADLAGGPVGTGELFF. CDR3 nucleotides: TGCAGCGTTGCCGATTTAGCGGGAGGGCCTGTTGGTACCGGGGAGCTGTTTTTT. The chain is built from TRBV29-1 and TRBJ2-2; 11 bases line up with TRBD2. J lost 5 bases, V lost 4 bases, and 15 bases had no gene match. The germline CDR1 and CDR2 sequences are SQVTM and ANQGSEA. CDR3 length equals 18 residues.

This chain uses TRBV30 with TRBJ2-2; D unclear. This CDR3 spans 15 amino acids. V lost 1 base to trimming and J lost 5 bases, with 14 bases between them. Looked up from germline, CDR1 is GTSNPN and CDR2 is SVGIG (reference sequence). The CDR3 region is CAWSGGRLRTGELFF. The DNA of the CDR3 is TGTGCCTGGAGTGGAGGCCGCTTACGGACCGGGGAGCTGTTTTTT.

This rearrangement joins TRBV2 to TRBJ2-3; D not resolved. This CDR3 spans 13 amino acids. CDR1 and CDR2 from the germline V gene are SNHLY and FYNNEI. V was cut by 8 bases and J by 2 bases, with 11 bases left in between. The DNA for the CDR3 is TGTGCCAGCCACTGGGCAGTCACAGATACGCAGTATTTT. Translating gives CASHWAVTDTQYF.

CDR3 protein: CASSKTSGRVGEQFF. DNA for the CDR3: TGTGCCAGTAGTAAAACTAGCGGGAGGGTTGGTGAGCAGTTCTTC. V and J are TRBV19 and TRBJ2-1; 13 bases map to TRBD2. The germline V gene has CDR1 LNHDA and CDR2 SQIVND (reference sequence). Germline trimming cut 4 bases from V and 9 bases from J; bases unmatched to any gene: 6. This CDR3 region has 15 residues.

The gene calls are TRBV9 and TRBJ2-7, with 9 bases that match TRBD2. The V gene's germline CDR1 is SGDLS and CDR2 YYNGEE. V lost 3 bases, J lost 1 base, and 8 bases stayed unmatched. The CDR3 loop spans 16 amino acids. The CDR3 reads CASSAQTSGGSYEQYF. The CDR3 bases are TGTGCCAGCAGCGCCCAGACTAGCGGAGGTTCCTACGAGCAGTACTTC.

The chain has TRBV29-1 and TRBJ2-1, with 8 bases aligning to TRBD2. The J segment lost 2 bases and the V segment lost 5 bases, leaving 5 bases of the junction unmatched. Germline V lookup: CDR1 SQVTM, CDR2 ANQGSEA. The CDR3 runs to 14 residues. CDR3 protein: CSVRTSLAYNEQFF. CDR3 sequence (DNA): TGCAGCGTTAGGACTAGCCTGGCCTACAATGAGCAGTTCTTC.

The rearrangement joins TRBV30 to TRBJ1-6, with D possibly matching TRBD1 (5 bases). CDR1 is GTSNPN, CDR2 SVGIG, per germline (reference sequence). The V end was cut by 3 bases, the J end by 8 bases, with 23 bases between. The CDR3 loop spans 17 amino acids. This chain's CDR3 is CAWSYLKSYRLDSPLHF. The CDR3 DNA is TGTGCCTGGAGCTACCTGAAGAGTTACAGGTTGGATTCACCCCTCCACTTT.

This clone was seen a single time. The chain uses TRBV19 and TRBJ1-5; weak D call: TRBD1 (6 bases). The CDR3 consists of 14 residues. CDR1 is LNHDA, CDR2 SQIVND, per germline (reference sequence). With 4 bases removed from V and 2 bases from J, the gap between germline ends came to 9 bases. The CDR3 spells CASSSRQGNQPQHF. In DNA, the CDR3 is TGTGCCAGTAGTAGTAGACAGGGCAATCAGCCCCAGCATTTT.

V usage is TRBV27 and J usage is TRBJ1-2; perhaps TRBD1 as D (6 bases). Between the trimmed V and J ends, which lost 1 base and 7 bases, there was a span of 13 bases. The CDR3 is 14 amino acids. Per germline, CDR1 MNHEY and CDR2 SMNVEV (reference sequence). The CDR3 DNA reads TGTGCCAGCAGTTTATGGGCAGGGGCGGGTGGCTACACCTTC. It yields the protein CASSLWAGAGGYTF.

This clone was observed a single time. This sequence joins TRBV5-1 and TRBJ2-7; TRBD1 matches 11 bases. The CDR3 has 16 amino acids. The germline gives CDR1 SGHRS, CDR2 YFSETQ. Trimming cost V 4 bases and J 0 bases; bases outside gene matches: 6. The CDR3 DNA reads TGCGCCAGCAGCCCCCGCGGGACAGGGGGCTCCTACGAGCAGTACTTC. Protein: CASSPRGTGGSYEQYF. Complete variable domain (other parts from reference TRBV5-1 and TRBJ2-7): KAGVTQTPRYLIKTRGQQVTLSCSPISGHRSVSWYQQTPGQGLQFLFEYFSETQRNKGNFPGRFSGRQFSNSRSEMNVSTLELGDSALYLCASSPRGTGGSYEQYFGPGTRLTVT.

This clone was recorded a few times. The gene calls are TRBV24-1 and TRBJ1-2; maybe TRBD1 (6 bases). The germline V gene has CDR1 KGHDR and CDR2 SFDVKD. This CDR3 is built from 14 residues. Trimming took off 2 bases at V and 4 bases at J, with 10 bases between the two ends. This CDR3 is CATSDWDIRYGYTF. The CDR3 DNA is TGTGCCACCAGTGATTGGGACATTCGCTATGGCTACACCTTC.

V and J are TRBV11-1 and TRBJ1-1, with D perhaps TRBD1 (6 bases). Germline CDR1 reads SGHAT; CDR2 reads FQDESV (reference sequence). The CDR3 loop spans 14 amino acids. The V and J ends lost 4 bases and 2 bases respectively, with 11 bases between them. The CDR3 bases are TGTGCCAGCAGCTGGGACACCGAAAACACTGAAGCTTTCTTT. Translated, it gives CASSWDTENTEAFF.

CDR3 in amino acids: CASSLGLAGGREQYF. CDR3 coding DNA: TGTGCCAGCAGCTTAGGACTAGCGGGAGGGAGGGAGCAGTACTTC. This chain uses TRBV11-2 with TRBJ2-7, with TRBD2 matching 14 bases. The CDR3 loop spans 15 amino acids. Losses at the gene ends were 1 base for V and 7 bases for J; bases not matched to a gene: 3. Germline V gene data show CDR1 as SGHAT and CDR2 as FQNNGV. Supplemented by reference TRBV11-2 and TRBJ2-7, the full variable domain reads EAGVAQSPRYKIIEKRQSVAFWCNPISGHATLYWYQQILGQGPKLLIQFQNNGVVDDSQLPKDRFSAERLKGVDSTLKIQPAKLEDSAVYLCASSLGLAGGREQYFGPGTRLTVT.

The chain has TRBV5-5 and TRBJ1-1, with TRBD1 as a possible D gene (6 bases). The CDR3 consists of 15 residues. Germline V gene lookup returns CDR1 SGHKS and CDR2 YYEKEE (reference sequence). The V and J ends lost 0 bases and 5 bases respectively, with 14 bases between them. CDR3 sequence reads: CASSLATGPQTEAFF. The CDR3 nucleotides are TGTGCCAGCAGCTTGGCGACAGGTCCTCAGACTGAAGCTTTCTTT.

This chain joins TRBV30 and TRBJ1-3; a possible D gene is TRBD1 (5 bases). V was clipped by 2 bases and J by 3 bases, with 17 bases between them. Germline V gives CDR1 GTSNPN, CDR2 SVGIG (reference sequence). This CDR3 is 16 amino acids long. CDR3 region: CAWSFVGTTIGNTIYF. The CDR3 DNA follows: TGTGCCTGGAGTTTCGTTGGGACTACCATTGGAAACACCATATATTTT.

This clone was seen a few times. This chain uses TRBV6-4 with TRBJ1-5, with D tentatively TRBD1 (5 bases). The germline V gene has CDR1 MRHNA and CDR2 SNTAGT. The CDR3 covers 14 residues. V shed 6 bases and J shed 3 bases, with 12 bases lying between them. DNA of the CDR3: TGTGCCAGCAGCGCAGACAGTACCAATCAGCCCCAGCATTTT. This sequence encodes CASSADSTNQPQHF.

The chain couples TRBV28 to TRBJ2-4; maybe TRBD1 (5 bases). Germline V gives CDR1 MDHEN, CDR2 SYDVKM. V was shortened by 7 bases and J by 6 bases, with 10 bases between the two germline ends. The CDR3 runs 12 residues. The CDR3 here is CASTSTVNIQYF. The CDR3 DNA follows: TGTGCCAGCACCTCGACAGTAAACATTCAGTACTTC.

The J gene is TRBJ2-1, the V gene TRBV6-2 or TRBV6-3; weak D call: TRBD2 (6 bases). The V end lost 2 bases, the J end lost 5 bases, and 16 bases lay between the germline ends. The CDR3 length is 16 residues. Germline V gives CDR1 MNHEY, CDR2 SVGEGT. CDR3 nucleotides: TGTGCCAGCAGTTACCCTCGGGAGCTAAGGGACAATGAGCAGTTCTTC. Translating it yields CASSYPRELRDNEQFF.

V is TRBV19 and J is TRBJ2-1, with D uncertain. CDR3 size: 14 residues. V was cut by 5 bases and J by 9 bases, with 17 bases left in between. Germline CDR1 LNHDA, CDR2 SQIVND (reference sequence). The CDR3 sequence is CASSYALLRGEQFF. The CDR3 coding sequence is TGTGCCAGTAGTTATGCGCTTTTGCGCGGTGAGCAGTTCTTC.

The chain joins TRBV18 to TRBJ2-7, with D perhaps TRBD2 (5 bases). Between the trimmed V and J ends, which lost 3 bases and 7 bases, there was a span of 13 bases. Per germline, CDR1 KGHSH and CDR2 LQKENI. The CDR3 has 13 residues. The CDR3 region has the DNA TGTGCCAGCTCACCTTTGTGGGCGGGTGAGCAGTACTTC. This translates into CASSPLWAGEQYF.

The chain uses TRBV9 and TRBJ2-2, with 7 bases that match TRBD2. The length of the CDR3 is 16 residues. J was trimmed by 5 bases and V by 4 bases; bases with no gene match: 11. Looked up from germline, CDR1 is SGDLS and CDR2 is YYNGEE. The CDR3 bases are TGTGCCAGCAGCTTGGGGATTGGCGGGGGAACCGGGGAGCTGTTTTTT. Amino acids: CASSLGIGGGTGELFF. Supplemented by reference TRBV9 and TRBJ2-2, the full variable domain reads DSGVTQTPKHLITATGQRVTLRCSPRSGDLSVYWYQQSLDQGLQFLIQYYNGEERAKGNILERFSAQQFPDLHSELNLSSLELGDSALYFCASSLGIGGGTGELFFGEGSRLTVL.

The rearrangement uses TRBV5-1 and TRBJ1-1; 10 nucleotides align to TRBD1. The V and J ends lost 0 bases and 3 bases, in that order; junction bases with no gene match: 5. CDR3 length: 16 amino acids. CDR1 is SGHRS and CDR2 is YFSETQ in the germline V gene. CDR3 nucleotides: TGCGCCAGCAGCTTGGTTCCGGGACAGGGGTACACTGAAGCTTTCTTT. Translation gives CASSLVPGQGYTEAFF. Based on the CDR3 plus reference TRBV5-1 and TRBJ1-1, the full variable domain is KAGVTQTPRYLIKTRGQQVTLSCSPISGHRSVSWYQQTPGQGLQFLFEYFSETQRNKGNFPGRFSGRQFSNSRSEMNVSTLELGDSALYLCASSLVPGQGYTEAFFGQGTRLTVV.

The chain recombines TRBV28 with TRBJ1-4; D gene uncertain. The CDR3 totals 16 residues. Per germline, CDR1 MDHEN and CDR2 SYDVKM. V dropped 6 bases and J dropped 4 bases, with 18 bases sitting between them. The CDR3 is CASRILTGRFNEKLFF. DNA of the CDR3: TGTGCCAGCAGGATCCTTACCGGGAGGTTTAATGAAAAACTGTTTTTT.

The genes are TRBV10-1 and TRBJ2-5, with TRBD2 matching over 8 bases. CDR3 length: 17 residues. Losses at the gene ends were 5 bases for V and 3 bases for J; bases not matched to a gene: 14. Germline loops: CDR1 WNHNN, CDR2 SYGVQD (reference sequence). The CDR3: CASSSLTTSVGEETQYF. The DNA for the CDR3 is TGCGCCAGCAGTTCCCTAACGACTAGCGTGGGAGAAGAGACCCAGTACTTC.

The V call is TRBV10-3, the J call TRBJ2-7; 11 bases match TRBD2. The CDR3 covers 16 residues. Trimming removed 1 base from V and 4 bases from J; junction bases left unmatched: 6. Germline-derived CDR1 and CDR2 are ENHRY and SYGVKD. Here the CDR3 reads CAISEYQTSGIYEQYF. In DNA, the CDR3 is TGTGCCATCAGTGAGTATCAGACTAGCGGGATTTACGAGCAGTACTTC.

The rearrangement uses TRBV5-1 and TRBJ2-2, with a tentative D call TRBD2 (6 bases). The CDR3 extends over 15 amino acids. From germline, CDR1 is SGHRS and CDR2 YFSETQ. V was shortened by 9 bases and J by 6 bases, with 21 bases between the two germline ends. CDR3 amino acids: CATQVGAEGAGELFF. The CDR3 DNA reads as TGCGCCACCCAGGTTGGAGCGGAGGGAGCCGGGGAGCTGTTTTTT.

The rearrangement uses TRBV9 and TRBJ2-7, with a weak D call TRBD2 (6 bases). V gave up 3 bases and J gave up 4 bases, with 23 bases separating them. The CDR3 length is 17 residues. Germline V gene data show CDR1 as SGDLS and CDR2 as YYNGEE. CDR3: CASSEGPDGGGLYEQYF. CDR3 nucleotides: TGTGCCAGCAGCGAGGGACCCGACGGAGGAGGGCTATACGAGCAGTACTTC.

The chain links TRBV19 to TRBJ1-1; TRBD1 is a possible D gene (6 bases). V lost 1 base to trimming and J lost 3 bases, with 15 bases between them. CDR3 length: 16 residues. Germline V gene data show CDR1 as LNHDA and CDR2 as SQIVND (reference sequence). CDR3 region: CASSIGYGTRDTEAFF. The CDR3 region has the DNA TGTGCCAGTAGTATAGGGTATGGGACAAGGGACACTGAAGCTTTCTTT.

The J gene is TRBJ1-3, the V gene TRBV4-1, with 9 bases that match TRBD1. In germline, CDR1 is MGHRA, CDR2 YSYEKL. This CDR3 contains 19 residues. V gave up 3 bases and J gave up 4 bases; unmatched junction bases: 16. CDR3 sequence reads: CASSQTPSIGQGYGNTIYF. CDR3 coding DNA: TGCGCCAGCAGCCAGACACCCTCTATTGGACAGGGGTACGGAAACACCATATATTTT.

The rearrangement links TRBV6-6 to TRBJ2-1; 7 nucleotides align to TRBD2. CDR3 length: 15 residues. J gave up 9 bases and V 0 bases, and 8 bases lay outside the gene matches. CDR1 and CDR2 (germline): MNHNY, SVGAGI (reference sequence). Here the CDR3 reads CASSYSGAGSGEQFF. DNA of the CDR3: TGTGCCAGCAGTTACTCGGGAGCGGGATCAGGTGAGCAGTTCTTC.

The gene calls are TRBV21-1 and TRBJ1-2; the listed D gene, TRBD1, was not tested against the DNA. TRBV21-1 is reported as a pseudogene. The CDR3 has 22 residues. For the CDR3, the DNA is TGTGCCAGCAGCAAAGCGCTACAGGGACACCTTCCTTTCCGGGTCCGCAACTATGGCTACACCTTC. It is translated as CASSKALQGHLPFRVRNYGYTF.